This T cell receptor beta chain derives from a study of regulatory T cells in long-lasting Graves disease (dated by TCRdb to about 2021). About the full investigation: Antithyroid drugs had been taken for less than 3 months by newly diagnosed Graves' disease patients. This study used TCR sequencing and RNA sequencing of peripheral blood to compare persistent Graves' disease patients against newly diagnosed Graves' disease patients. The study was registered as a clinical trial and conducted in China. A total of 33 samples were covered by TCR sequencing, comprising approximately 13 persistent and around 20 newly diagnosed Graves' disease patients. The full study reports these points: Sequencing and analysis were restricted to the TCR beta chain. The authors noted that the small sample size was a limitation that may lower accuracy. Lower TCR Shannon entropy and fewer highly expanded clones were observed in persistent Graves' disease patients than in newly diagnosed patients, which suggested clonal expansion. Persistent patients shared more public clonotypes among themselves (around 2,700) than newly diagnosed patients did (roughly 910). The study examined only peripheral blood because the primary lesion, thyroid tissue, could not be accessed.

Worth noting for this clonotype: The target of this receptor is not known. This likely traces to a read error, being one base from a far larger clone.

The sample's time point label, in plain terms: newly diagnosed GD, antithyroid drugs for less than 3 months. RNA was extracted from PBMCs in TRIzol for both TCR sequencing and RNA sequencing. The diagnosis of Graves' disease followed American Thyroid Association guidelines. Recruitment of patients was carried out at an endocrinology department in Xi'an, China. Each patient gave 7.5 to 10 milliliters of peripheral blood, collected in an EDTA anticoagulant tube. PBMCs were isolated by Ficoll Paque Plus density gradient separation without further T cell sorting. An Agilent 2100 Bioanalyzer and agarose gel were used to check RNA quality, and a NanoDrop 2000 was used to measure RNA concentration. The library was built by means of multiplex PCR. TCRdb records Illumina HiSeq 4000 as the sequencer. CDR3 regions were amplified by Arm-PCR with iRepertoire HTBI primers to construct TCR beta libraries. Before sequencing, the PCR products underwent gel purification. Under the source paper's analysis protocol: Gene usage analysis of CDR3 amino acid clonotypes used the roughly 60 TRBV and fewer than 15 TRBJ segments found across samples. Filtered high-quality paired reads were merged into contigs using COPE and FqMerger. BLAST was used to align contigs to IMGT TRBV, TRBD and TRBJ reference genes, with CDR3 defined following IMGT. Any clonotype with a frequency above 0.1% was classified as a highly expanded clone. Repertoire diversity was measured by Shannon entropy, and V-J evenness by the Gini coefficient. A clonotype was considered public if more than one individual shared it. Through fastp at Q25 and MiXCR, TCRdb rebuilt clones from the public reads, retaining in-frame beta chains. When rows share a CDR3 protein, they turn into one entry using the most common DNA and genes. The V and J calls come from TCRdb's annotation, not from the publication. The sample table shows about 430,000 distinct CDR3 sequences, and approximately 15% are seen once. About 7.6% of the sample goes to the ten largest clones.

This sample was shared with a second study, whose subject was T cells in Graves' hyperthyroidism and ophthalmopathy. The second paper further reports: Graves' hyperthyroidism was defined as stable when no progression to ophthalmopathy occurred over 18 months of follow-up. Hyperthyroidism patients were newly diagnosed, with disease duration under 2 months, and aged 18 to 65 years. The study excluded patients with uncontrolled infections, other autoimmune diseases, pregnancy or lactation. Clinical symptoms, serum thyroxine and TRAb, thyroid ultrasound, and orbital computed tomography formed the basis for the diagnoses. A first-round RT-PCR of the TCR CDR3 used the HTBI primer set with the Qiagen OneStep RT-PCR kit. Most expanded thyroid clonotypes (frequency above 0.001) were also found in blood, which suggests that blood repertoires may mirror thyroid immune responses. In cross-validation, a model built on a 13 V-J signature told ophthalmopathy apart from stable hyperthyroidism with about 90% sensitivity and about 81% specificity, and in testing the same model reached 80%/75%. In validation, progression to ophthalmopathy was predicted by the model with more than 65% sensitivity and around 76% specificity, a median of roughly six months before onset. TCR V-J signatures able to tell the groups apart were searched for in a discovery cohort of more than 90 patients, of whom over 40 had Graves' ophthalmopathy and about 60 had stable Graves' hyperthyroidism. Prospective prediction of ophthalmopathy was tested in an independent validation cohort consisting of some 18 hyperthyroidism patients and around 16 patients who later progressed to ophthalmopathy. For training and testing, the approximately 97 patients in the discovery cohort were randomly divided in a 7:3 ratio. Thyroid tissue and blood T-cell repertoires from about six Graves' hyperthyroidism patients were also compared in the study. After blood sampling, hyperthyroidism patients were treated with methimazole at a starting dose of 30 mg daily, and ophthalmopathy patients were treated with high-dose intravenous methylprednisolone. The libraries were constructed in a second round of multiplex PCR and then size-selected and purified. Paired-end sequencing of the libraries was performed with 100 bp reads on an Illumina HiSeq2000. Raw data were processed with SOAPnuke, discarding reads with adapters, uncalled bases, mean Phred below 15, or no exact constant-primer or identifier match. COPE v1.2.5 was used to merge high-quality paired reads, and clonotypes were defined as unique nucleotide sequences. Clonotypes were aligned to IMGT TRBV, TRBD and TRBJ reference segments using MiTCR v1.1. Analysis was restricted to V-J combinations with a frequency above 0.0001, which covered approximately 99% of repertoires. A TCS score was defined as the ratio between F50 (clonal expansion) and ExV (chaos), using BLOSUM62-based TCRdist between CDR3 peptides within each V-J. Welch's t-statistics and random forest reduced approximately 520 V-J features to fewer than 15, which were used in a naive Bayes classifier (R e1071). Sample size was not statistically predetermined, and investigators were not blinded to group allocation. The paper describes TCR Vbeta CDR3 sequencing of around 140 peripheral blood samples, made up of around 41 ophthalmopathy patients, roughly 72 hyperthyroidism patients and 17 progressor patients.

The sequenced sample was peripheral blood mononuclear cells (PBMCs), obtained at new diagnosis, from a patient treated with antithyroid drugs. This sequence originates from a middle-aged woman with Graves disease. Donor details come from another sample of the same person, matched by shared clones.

The nucleotide sequence reads TGTGCCAGCAGCATCGGACTAGCGGGACTTGGTGCGCAGTATTTT. Translated, it reads CASSIGLAGLGAQYF. The V and J genes are TRBV11-2 and TRBJ2-4, with 12 middle bases fitting TRBD2. The assigned J gene may be wrong: the sequence end matches TRBJ2-3 better. From a lookup of the germline V gene, CDR1 and CDR2 are SGHAT and FQNNGV. The CDR3, from cysteine to phenylalanine, totals 15 residues. The DNA shown is the 45-base CDR3, in frame from base 1.